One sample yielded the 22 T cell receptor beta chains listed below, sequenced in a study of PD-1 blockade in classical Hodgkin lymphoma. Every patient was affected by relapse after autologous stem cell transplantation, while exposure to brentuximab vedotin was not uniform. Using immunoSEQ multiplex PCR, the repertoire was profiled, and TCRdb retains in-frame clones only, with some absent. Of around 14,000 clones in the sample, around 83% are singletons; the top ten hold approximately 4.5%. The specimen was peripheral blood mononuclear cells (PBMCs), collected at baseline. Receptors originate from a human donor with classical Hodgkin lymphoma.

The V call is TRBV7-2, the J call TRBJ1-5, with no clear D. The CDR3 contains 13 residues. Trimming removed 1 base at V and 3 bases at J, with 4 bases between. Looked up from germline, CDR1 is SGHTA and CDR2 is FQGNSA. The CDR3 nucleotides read TGTGCCAGCAGCTTAGGGACCAATCAGCCCCAGCATTTT. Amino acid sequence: CASSLGTNQPQHF.

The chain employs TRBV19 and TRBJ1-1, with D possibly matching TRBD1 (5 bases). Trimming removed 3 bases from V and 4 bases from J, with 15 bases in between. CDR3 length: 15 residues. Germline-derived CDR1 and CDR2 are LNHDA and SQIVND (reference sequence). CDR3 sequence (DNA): TGTGCCAGTAGTATGGGACTCACTCTGAGCACTGAAGCTTTCTTT. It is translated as CASSMGLTLSTEAFF.

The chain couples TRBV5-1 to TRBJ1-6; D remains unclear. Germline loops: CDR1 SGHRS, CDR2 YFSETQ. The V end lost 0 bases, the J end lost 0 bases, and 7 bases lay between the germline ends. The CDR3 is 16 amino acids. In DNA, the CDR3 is TGCGCCAGCAGCTTGGGACTGAGCTCCTATAATTCACCCCTCCACTTT. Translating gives CASSLGLSSYNSPLHF.

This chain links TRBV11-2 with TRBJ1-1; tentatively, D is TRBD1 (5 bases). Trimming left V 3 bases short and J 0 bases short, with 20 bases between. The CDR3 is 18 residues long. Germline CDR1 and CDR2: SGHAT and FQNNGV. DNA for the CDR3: TGTGCCAGCAGCTTTGTTTACAGGTCTCGCTCGTTGAACACTGAAGCTTTCTTT. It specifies CASSFVYRSRSLNTEAFF. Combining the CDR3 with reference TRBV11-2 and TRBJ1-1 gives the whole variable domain EAGVAQSPRYKIIEKRQSVAFWCNPISGHATLYWYQQILGQGPKLLIQFQNNGVVDDSQLPKDRFSAERLKGVDSTLKIQPAKLEDSAVYLCASSFVYRSRSLNTEAFFGQGTRLTVV.

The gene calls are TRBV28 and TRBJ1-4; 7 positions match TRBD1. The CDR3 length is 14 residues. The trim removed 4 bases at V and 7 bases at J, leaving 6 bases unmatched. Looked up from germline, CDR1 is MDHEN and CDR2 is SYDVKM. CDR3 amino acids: CASSYSRTGEKLFF. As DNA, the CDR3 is TGTGCCAGCAGTTACTCCCGGACAGGTGAAAAACTGTTTTTT.

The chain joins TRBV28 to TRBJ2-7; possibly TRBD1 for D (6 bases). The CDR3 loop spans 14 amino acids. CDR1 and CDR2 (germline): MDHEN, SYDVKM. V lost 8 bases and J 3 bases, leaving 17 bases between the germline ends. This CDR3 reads CASRGGRGRYEQYF. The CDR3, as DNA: TGTGCCAGCCGAGGGGGTCGTGGCCGCTACGAGCAGTACTTC. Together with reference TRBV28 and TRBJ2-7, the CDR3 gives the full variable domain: DVKVTQSSRYLVKRTGEKVFLECVQDMDHENMFWYRQDPGLGLRLIYFSYDVKMKEKGDIPEGYSVSREKKERFSLILESASTNQTSMYLCASRGGRGRYEQYFGPGTRLTVT.

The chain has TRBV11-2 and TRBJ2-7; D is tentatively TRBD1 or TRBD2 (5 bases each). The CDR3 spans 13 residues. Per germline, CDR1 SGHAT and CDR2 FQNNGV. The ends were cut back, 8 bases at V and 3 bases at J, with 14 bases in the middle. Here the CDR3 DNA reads TGTGCCAGCGGCGAGGGGAGAGGCTACGAGCAGTACTTC. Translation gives CASGEGRGYEQYF.

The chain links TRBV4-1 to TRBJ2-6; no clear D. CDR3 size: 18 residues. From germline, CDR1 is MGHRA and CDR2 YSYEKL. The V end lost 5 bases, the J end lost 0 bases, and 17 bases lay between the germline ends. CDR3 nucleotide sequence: TGCGCCAGCAGCTTAGAGGTGGGTGGGCCCTCTGGGGCCAACGTCCTGACTTTC. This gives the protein CASSLEVGGPSGANVLTF.

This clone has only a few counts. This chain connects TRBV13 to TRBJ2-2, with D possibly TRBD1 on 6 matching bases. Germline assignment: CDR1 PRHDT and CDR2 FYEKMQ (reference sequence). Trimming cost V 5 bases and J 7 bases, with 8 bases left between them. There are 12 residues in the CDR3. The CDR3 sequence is CASSRTVGELFF. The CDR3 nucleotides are TGTGCCAGCAGCCGGACAGTCGGGGAGCTGTTTTTT.

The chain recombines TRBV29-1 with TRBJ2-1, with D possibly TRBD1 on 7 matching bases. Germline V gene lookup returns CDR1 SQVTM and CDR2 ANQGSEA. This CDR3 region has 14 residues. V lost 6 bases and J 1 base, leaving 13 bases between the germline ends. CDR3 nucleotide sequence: TGCAGCGTACGACAGGGAGGATCCTACAATGAGCAGTTCTTC. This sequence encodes CSVRQGGSYNEQFF.

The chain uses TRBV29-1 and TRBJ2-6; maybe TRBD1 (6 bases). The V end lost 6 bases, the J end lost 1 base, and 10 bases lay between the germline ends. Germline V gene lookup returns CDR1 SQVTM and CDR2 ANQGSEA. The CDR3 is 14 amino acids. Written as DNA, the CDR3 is TGCAGCGTCGAAACAGGGTCTGGGGCCAACGTCCTGACTTTC. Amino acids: CSVETGSGANVLTF.

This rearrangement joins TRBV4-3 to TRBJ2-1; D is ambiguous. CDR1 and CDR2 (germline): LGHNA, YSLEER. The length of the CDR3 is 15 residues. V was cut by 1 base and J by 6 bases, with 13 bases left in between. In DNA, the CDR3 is TGCGCCAGCAGCCAAGCGGATACTACAAGCAATGAGCAGTTCTTC. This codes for CASSQADTTSNEQFF.

CDR3 in amino acids: CASSPGGTEETQYF. Written as DNA, the CDR3 is TGTGCCAGCAGCCCAGGTGGGACAGAAGAGACCCAGTACTTC. V is TRBV5-4 and J is TRBJ2-5; 7 bases align to TRBD1. There are 14 residues in the CDR3. The germline V gene encodes CDR1 SGHNT and CDR2 YYREEE (reference sequence). V shed 4 bases and J 3 bases; nucleotides not matched to a gene: 6.

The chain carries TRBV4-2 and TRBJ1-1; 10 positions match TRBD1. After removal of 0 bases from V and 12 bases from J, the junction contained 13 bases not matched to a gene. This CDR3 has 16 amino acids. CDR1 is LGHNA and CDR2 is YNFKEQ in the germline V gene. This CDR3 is CASSQDHPGTGDDTFF. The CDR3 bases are TGTGCCAGCAGCCAAGATCACCCCGGGACAGGGGACGATACTTTCTTT.

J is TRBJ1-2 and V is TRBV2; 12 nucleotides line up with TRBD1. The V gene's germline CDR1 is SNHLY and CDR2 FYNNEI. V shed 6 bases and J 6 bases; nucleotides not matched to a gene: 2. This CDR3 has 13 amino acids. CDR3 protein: CASRGTGGDGYTF. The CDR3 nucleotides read TGTGCCAGCAGAGGGACAGGGGGCGATGGCTACACCTTC.

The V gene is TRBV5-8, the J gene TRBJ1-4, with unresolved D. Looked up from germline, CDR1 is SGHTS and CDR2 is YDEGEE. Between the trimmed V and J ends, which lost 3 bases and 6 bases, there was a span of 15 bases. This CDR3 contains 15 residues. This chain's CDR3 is CASSSRGKGYEKLFF. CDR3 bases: TGTGCCAGCAGCTCGCGAGGAAAGGGTTATGAAAAACTGTTTTTT.

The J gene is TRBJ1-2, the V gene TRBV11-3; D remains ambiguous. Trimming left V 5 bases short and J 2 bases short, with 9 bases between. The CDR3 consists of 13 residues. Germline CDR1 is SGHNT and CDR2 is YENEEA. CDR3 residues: CASSLGRNYGYTF. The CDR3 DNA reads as TGTGCCAGCAGCCTCGGACGGAACTATGGCTACACCTTC.

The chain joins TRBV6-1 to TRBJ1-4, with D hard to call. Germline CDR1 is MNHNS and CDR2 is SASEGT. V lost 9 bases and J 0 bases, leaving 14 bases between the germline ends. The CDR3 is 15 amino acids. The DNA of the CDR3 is TGTGCCAGTTCCCCCCTCACTGCAACTAATGAAAAACTGTTTTTT. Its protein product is CASSPLTATNEKLFF.

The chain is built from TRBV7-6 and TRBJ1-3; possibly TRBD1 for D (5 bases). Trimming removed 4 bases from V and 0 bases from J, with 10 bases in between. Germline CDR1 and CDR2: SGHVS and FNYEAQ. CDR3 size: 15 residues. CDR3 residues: CASSSGDFSGNTIYF. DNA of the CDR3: TGTGCCAGCAGCTCCGGGGACTTCTCTGGAAACACCATATATTTT.

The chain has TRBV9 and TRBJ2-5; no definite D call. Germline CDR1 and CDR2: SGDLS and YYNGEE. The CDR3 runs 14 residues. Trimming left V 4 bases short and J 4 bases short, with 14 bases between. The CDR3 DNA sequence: TGTGCCAGCAGCCTCTCCTTGGAAGGAGAGACCCAGTACTTC. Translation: CASSLSLEGETQYF.

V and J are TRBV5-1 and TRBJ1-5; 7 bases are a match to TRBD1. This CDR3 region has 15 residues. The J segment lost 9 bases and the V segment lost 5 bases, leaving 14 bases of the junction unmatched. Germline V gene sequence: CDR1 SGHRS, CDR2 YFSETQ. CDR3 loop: CASRKDREVSSPQHF. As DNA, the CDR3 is TGCGCCAGCAGAAAAGACAGGGAGGTATCCTCGCCCCAGCATTTT.

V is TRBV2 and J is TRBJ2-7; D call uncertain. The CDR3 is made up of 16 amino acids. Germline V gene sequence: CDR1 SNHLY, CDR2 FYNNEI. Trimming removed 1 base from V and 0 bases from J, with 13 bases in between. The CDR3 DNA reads TGTGCCAGCAGTGAAGGGGAAGCCCAGCCCTCCTACGAGCAGTACTTC. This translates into CASSEGEAQPSYEQYF.